This T cell receptor beta chain emerged from a study of T cell repertoires in cytomegalovirus infection (dated by TCRdb to between 2018 and 2021). About the study as a whole: Recently identified HLA-C-restricted CMV epitopes, whose presentation resists viral immunomodulation, were targeted by peptide stimulations together with well-studied HLA-B-restricted epitopes. Donor HLA type was relevant to the analysis, because carriage of CMV infection together with the matching HLA type was indicated by public TCR beta signatures.

Study-wide conclusions, independent of this receptor: The ex vivo response was dominated by HLA-C-restricted CMV-specific TCR beta clonotypes, which also provided the single most frequent clonotype in two of eight donors. Carriers of CMV infection plus the relevant HLA type were discriminated by the cumulative frequency of public TCR beta family members in the study cohort and in an independent roughly 400-donor cohort.

In light of the paper, this sample's treatment or condition label describes: in vitro stimulation with specific CMV peptide epitopes to enrich CMV-specific T cells. This sample was sequenced with an Illumina HiSeq 1500. TCRdb trimmed the raw reads at Q25, called clones with MiXCR and kept productive beta chains. Identical CDR3 proteins give one entry, which carries the most common genes and DNA. Recorded for this sample are approximately 390,000 distinct CDR3 sequences; 34% of them occurred a single time. Jointly, the top ten make up approximately 12% of the sample. Deletion took 5 bases off V and 7 bases off J, with a span of 15 bases between the germline ends. CDR3 length: 14 amino acids, cysteine to phenylalanine. Only the CDR3 DNA is retained, 42 bases long and in frame from the first base. Based on the germline V gene, the CDR1 and CDR2 sequences are MNHEY and SVGEGT. A note on this clonotype: No cognate antigen has been identified for it. No much larger clone exists at a distance of one base, and base qualities are not known.

The V gene is TRBV6-2 or TRBV6-3 and the J gene is TRBJ2-1, with the D call perhaps TRBD1 or TRBD2, each one matching 5 bases. The source of this sequence is a human donor in good health (CMV status not recorded). Some clones in this sample may be carry-over from other donors' samples. This specimen consisted of cultured PBMCs, obtained from culture after CMV antigen stimulation. CDR3 protein: CASSTQWDRNEQFF. DNA sequence: TGTGCCAGCAGTACCCAGTGGGACCGGAATGAGCAGTTCTTC.